This TCR beta chain is drawn from a study of T-cell reconstitution after alpha-beta-depleted transplantation in children. Points from the study as a whole: When one year had passed after transplant, most T-cell counts and diversity came from newly produced T cells. The high TCRbeta diversity at day 60 in some patients came from surviving recipient T cells and thymic progenitors. The study reportedly traced alpha-beta T cells about two months after transplant to several hundred expanded graft clones.

Many counts were recorded for this clonotype. Its antigen remains unidentified. The CDR3 sequence is 13 residues long. Germline loops: CDR1 SQVTM, CDR2 ANQGSEA. V gave up 6 bases and J gave up 0 bases, with 9 bases separating them. TCRbeta library construction was performed incorporating unique molecular identifiers. TCRdb fed the PCR reads into MiXCR, producing one record per CDR3 protein. The table lists 450,000 to 550,000 distinct CDR3 sequences, 11% of them singletons. This specimen was PBMCs, mostly from graft donor cells, taken 180 days after TCRalphabeta/CD19-depleted stem cell transplant. This chain connects TRBV29-1 to TRBJ1-5, with no clear D. This TCR was recovered from a female patient aged 2-9 years who had a stem cell transplant for aplastic anemia, so the T cells may come from the graft donor. The CDR3 region is CSVADISNQPQHF. Written as DNA, the CDR3 is TGCAGCGTCGCTGACATTAGCAATCAGCCCCAGCATTTT.